What follows are 19 T cell receptor beta chains derived from one specimen sequenced in a study of post-analysis software for immune sequencing data. cDNA libraries for TCR beta contained unique molecular identifiers. One entry per CDR3 protein, called by TCRdb with MiXCR from the PCR reads. Of about 570,000 distinct CDR3 sequences in the sample, roughly 34% were seen once. Study findings and constraints: Among five TRBV segments more frequent in patients than controls were TRBV5-6, TRBV5-1 and TRBV20-1.

Which antigens these TCRs recognize remains unknown. Sequences were obtained from blood. The receptors stem from a girl younger than 18 with multiple sclerosis.

This clonotype came up a few times. V gene TRBV11-2 combines with J gene TRBJ2-5, with 8 nucleotides matching TRBD2. The junction had 10 bases not matched to a gene; V was cut back by 5 bases and J by 5 bases. Germline V gene sequence: CDR1 SGHAT, CDR2 FQNNGV. The CDR3 loop spans 15 amino acids. CDR3 sequence: CASSPRGLAEETQYF. CDR3 coding DNA: TGTGCCAGCAGCCCTCGAGGACTAGCTGAGGAGACCCAGTACTTC. The variable domain in full, with the rest retrieved from reference TRBV11-2 and TRBJ2-5, is EAGVAQSPRYKIIEKRQSVAFWCNPISGHATLYWYQQILGQGPKLLIQFQNNGVVDDSQLPKDRFSAERLKGVDSTLKIQPAKLEDSAVYLCASSPRGLAEETQYFGPGTRLLVL.

The rearrangement joins TRBV6-6 to TRBJ2-5; a weak D match, TRBD2 (7 bases). CDR1 and CDR2 from the germline V gene are MNHNY and SVGAGI (reference sequence). The CDR3 runs 16 residues. V gave up 5 bases and J gave up 4 bases, with 20 bases separating them. The CDR3 loop is CASSAGGHGGIETQYF. The CDR3 DNA reads TGTGCCAGCAGTGCCGGGGGGCACGGGGGTATAGAGACCCAGTACTTC.

This CDR3 reads CAGTFGSGGYNEQFF. Written as DNA, the CDR3 is TGTGCCGGCACGTTTGGTAGCGGGGGCTACAATGAGCAGTTCTTC. V is TRBV3-1 and J is TRBJ2-1; 9 bases are a match to TRBD2. The CDR3 is 15 residues long. The V gene's germline CDR1 is LGHDT and CDR2 YNNKEL (reference sequence). V was pared by 11 bases and J by 3 bases, with 11 bases of the junction left unmatched.

This chain links TRBV7-3 with TRBJ2-3; TRBD2 matches 13 bases. The CDR3 consists of 16 residues. J gave up 7 bases and V 2 bases, and 6 bases lay outside the gene matches. CDR1 is SGHTA, CDR2 FQGTGA, per germline. Here the CDR3 reads CASSLGGLAGVNTQYF. Written as DNA, the CDR3 is TGTGCCAGCAGCTTAGGCGGACTAGCGGGAGTAAATACGCAGTATTTT.

The chain uses TRBV5-1 and TRBJ2-5; D might be TRBD2 (6 bases). V lost 1 base and J lost 5, with 15 bases in between. Germline V lookup: CDR1 SGHRS, CDR2 YFSETQ. This CDR3 has 15 residues. The CDR3: CASSLYGGMLETQYF. The CDR3 nucleotides read TGCGCCAGCAGCTTGTATGGGGGGATGTTGGAGACCCAGTACTTC.

This rearrangement joins TRBV12-3 or TRBV12-4 to TRBJ2-5; TRBD1 matches at 8 bases. This CDR3 contains 14 residues. V shed 4 bases and J 5 bases; nucleotides not matched to a gene: 6. CDR3 DNA sequence: TGTGCCAGCAGTTCCAGGGGGCGACAGGAGACCCAGTACTTC. It encodes CASSSRGRQETQYF.

Points on this clonotype: One junction end does not reproduce the germline sequence, and a read error may be involved. The rearrangement uses TRBV7-6 and TRBJ1-6, with 8 bases lining up with TRBD1. Germline V lookup: CDR1 SGHVS, CDR2 FNYEAQ. This CDR3 spans 19 amino acids. CDR3 region: CASSLLAGTGVKNNSPPHF. DNA of the CDR3: TGTGCCAGCAGCTTACTGGCCGGGACAGGAGTGAAGAATAATTCACCCCCCCACTTT.

The gene calls are TRBV12-3 or TRBV12-4 and TRBJ2-1; 9 bases fit TRBD2. The CDR3 length is 15 residues. The ends lost 4 bases at V and 7 bases at J; junction bases unmatched: 8. CDR3 sequence reads: CASSSVRGGLNEQFF. The CDR3, as DNA: TGTGCCAGCAGTTCGGTGCGGGGGGGCTTGAATGAGCAGTTCTTC.

This chain links TRBV20-1 with TRBJ2-5; D is undetermined. This CDR3 is built from 10 residues. The V end lost 3 bases, the J end lost 4 bases, and 3 bases lay between the germline ends. Germline CDR1 DFQATT, CDR2 SNEGSKA (reference sequence). The CDR3 region is CSASTETQYF. The DNA of the CDR3 is TGCAGTGCTAGCACAGAGACCCAGTACTTC.

This clonotype has ten or more counts. The chain joins TRBV7-2 to TRBJ2-7; 11 positions match TRBD2. The junction had 9 bases not matched to a gene; V was cut back by 6 bases and J by 5 bases. CDR3 length: 15 residues. The germline CDR1 and CDR2 sequences are SGHTA and FQGNSA. Here the CDR3 DNA reads TGTGCCAGCAGGCACATAGCGGGGGGGCGAGACGAGCAGTACTTC. Protein: CASRHIAGGRDEQYF.

V is TRBV29-1 and J is TRBJ2-2; D gene ambiguous. The CDR3 length is 13 residues. The V gene lost 4 bases and the J gene lost 4 bases, with 10 bases spanning the gap. CDR1 SQVTM and CDR2 ANQGSEA come from the germline V gene. The CDR3 nucleotides are TGCAGCGTTGGGCTCGGCTCCACCGGGGAGCTGTTTTTT. Translation gives CSVGLGSTGELFF.

This clonotype turned up a few times. This chain joins TRBV2 and TRBJ2-3, with 7 bases fitting TRBD2. The trim removed 7 bases at V and 0 bases at J, leaving 7 bases unmatched. Germline assignment: CDR1 SNHLY and CDR2 FYNNEI. There are 15 residues in the CDR3. This CDR3 is CASTTDGGSTDTQYF. CDR3 in DNA: TGTGCCAGCACCACGGACGGGGGGAGCACAGATACGCAGTATTTT.

The sample holds a few counts of this clonotype. The rearrangement uses TRBV6-1 and TRBJ2-6; 10 positions match TRBD1. The CDR3 runs to 19 residues. V was pared by 5 bases and J by 2 bases, with 12 bases of the junction left unmatched. CDR1 is MNHNS and CDR2 is SASEGT in the germline V gene. The CDR3 bases are TGTGCCAGCAGTCAAGACCCGGGACAGGGGCAAGCTGGGGCCAACGTCCTGACTTTC. Translating gives CASSQDPGQGQAGANVLTF.

The V gene is TRBV5-1, the J gene TRBJ1-1; 8 bases match TRBD1. Germline assignment: CDR1 SGHRS and CDR2 YFSETQ. V shed 4 bases and J 1 base; nucleotides not matched to a gene: 6. The CDR3 loop spans 15 amino acids. In nucleotides, the CDR3 is TGCGCCAGCAGCCCCTACAGGGGGTGGAACACTGAAGCTTTCTTT. Its translation: CASSPYRGWNTEAFF.

The V gene is TRBV19, the J gene TRBJ2-3; D may correspond to TRBD1 or TRBD2 (5 bases each). Germline CDR1 LNHDA, CDR2 SQIVND (reference sequence). This CDR3 comprises 15 residues. V lost 1 base and J lost 7, with 15 bases in between. The CDR3 loop is CASSIGGTELYTQYF. The CDR3 DNA sequence: TGTGCCAGTAGTATAGGGGGGACGGAGCTTTATACGCAGTATTTT.

The CDR3 here is CASSYSWTSGVNPKETQYF. CDR3 DNA: TGTGCCAGCAGTTACTCGTGGACTAGCGGGGTAAATCCCAAAGAGACCCAGTACTTC. This sequence joins TRBV6-5 and TRBJ2-7, with 12 positions matching TRBD2. The DNA end favors TRBJ2-5, so the J call may be wrong. CDR3 size: 19 residues. Germline values: CDR1 MNHEY, CDR2 SVGAGI.

In its sample, this clonotype was seen a few times. The chain has TRBV12-3 or TRBV12-4 and TRBJ2-5, with D possibly being TRBD1 or TRBD2 (5 bases each). The CDR3 is 11 amino acids. Trimming took off 8 bases at V and 9 bases at J, with 13 bases between the two ends. In nucleotides, the CDR3 is TGTGCCAGCGCTGCTGGGGACCCCCAGTACTTC. Amino acids: CASAAGDPQYF.

This clonotype showed up just a few times. The V gene is TRBV5-1, the J gene TRBJ2-1; 9 bases fit TRBD1. With 3 bases clipped from V and 4 bases from J, the junction kept 5 bases outside the gene matches. The length of the CDR3 is 15 residues. Germline loops: CDR1 SGHRS, CDR2 YFSETQ. The CDR3 loop reads CASSSPGQGYNEQFF. The CDR3 DNA reads TGCGCCAGCAGCTCACCGGGACAGGGTTACAATGAGCAGTTCTTC.

This clonotype was counted ten times or more. The chain uses TRBV6-5 and TRBJ2-7; D may be TRBD1 (6 bases). V shed 2 bases and J shed 4 bases, with 24 bases lying between them. Germline V gene lookup returns CDR1 MNHEY and CDR2 SVGAGI. The CDR3 is 18 residues long. The CDR3 sequence: CASSYAAATNRESYEQYF. The CDR3 bases are TGTGCCAGCAGTTACGCGGCTGCAACTAACAGGGAGTCGTACGAGCAGTACTTC.